The clone carrying this TCR beta chain was seen more than once but under ten times. Other DNA sequences in the sample encode the same CDR3. Germline CDR1 SGHRS, CDR2 YFSETQ. CDR3 length equals 14 residues. Trimming removed 1 base from V and 1 base from J, with 6 bases in between. The data are from a study of blood T cell repertoires in COVID-19. Study-wide context: PBMCs, B-cell-depleted T cells, or T cells provided the cDNA or gDNA that made up the material.

Authors' data handling: Estimates of nucleated cell counts were drawn from the amplification of reference gene primers. Repertoires were generated with immunoSEQ multiplex PCR, while TCRdb's copy carries only in-frame clones and drops some. V and J calls and clone size are copied from that table; D and trimming were computed from the DNA. The table has roughly 330,000 clones, nearly 90% seen once. This clonotype was obtained from a woman aged 25 to 39 who had recovered from COVID-19. This chain links TRBV5-1 with TRBJ1-3; D remains ambiguous. The specimen was PBMCs or T cells enriched from blood (not recorded which). The CDR3 spells CASSLSGSGNTIYF. The CDR3 coding sequence is TGCGCCAGCAGCTTGTCGGGTTCTGGAAACACCATATATTTT.